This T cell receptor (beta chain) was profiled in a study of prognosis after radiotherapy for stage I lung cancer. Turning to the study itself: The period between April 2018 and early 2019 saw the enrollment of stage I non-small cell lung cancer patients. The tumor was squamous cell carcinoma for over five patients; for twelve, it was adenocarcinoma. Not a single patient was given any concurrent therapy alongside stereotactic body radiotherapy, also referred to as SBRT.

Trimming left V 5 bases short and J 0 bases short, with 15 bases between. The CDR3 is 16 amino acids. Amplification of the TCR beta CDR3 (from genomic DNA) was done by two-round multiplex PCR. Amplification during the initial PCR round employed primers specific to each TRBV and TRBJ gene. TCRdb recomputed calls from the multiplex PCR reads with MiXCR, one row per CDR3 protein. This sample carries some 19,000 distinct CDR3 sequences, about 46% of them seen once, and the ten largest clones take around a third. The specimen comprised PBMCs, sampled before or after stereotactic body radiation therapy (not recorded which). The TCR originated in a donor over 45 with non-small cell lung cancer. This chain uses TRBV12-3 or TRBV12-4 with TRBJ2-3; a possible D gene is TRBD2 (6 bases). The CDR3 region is CASSPSRTTSTDTQYF. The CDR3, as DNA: TGTGCCAGCAGTCCATCGAGGACTACTAGCACAGATACGCAGTATTTT.